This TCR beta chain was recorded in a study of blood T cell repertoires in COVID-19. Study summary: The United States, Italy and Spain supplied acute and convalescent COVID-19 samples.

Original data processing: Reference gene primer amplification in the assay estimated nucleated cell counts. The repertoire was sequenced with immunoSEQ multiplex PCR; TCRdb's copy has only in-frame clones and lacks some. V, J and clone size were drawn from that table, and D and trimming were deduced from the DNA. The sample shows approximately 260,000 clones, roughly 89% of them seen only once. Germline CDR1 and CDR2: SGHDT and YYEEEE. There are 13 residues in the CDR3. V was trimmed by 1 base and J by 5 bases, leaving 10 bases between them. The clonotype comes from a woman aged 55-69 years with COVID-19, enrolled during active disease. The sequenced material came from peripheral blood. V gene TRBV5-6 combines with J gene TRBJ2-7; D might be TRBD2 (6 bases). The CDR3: CASSLSGGDEQYF. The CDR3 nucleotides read TGTGCCAGCAGCTTGTCAGGCGGGGACGAGCAGTACTTC. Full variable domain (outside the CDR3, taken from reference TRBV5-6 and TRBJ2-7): DAGVTQSPTHLIKTRGQQVTLRCSPKSGHDTVSWYQQALGQGPQFIFQYYEEEERQRGNFPDRFSGHQFPNYSSELNVNALLLGDSALYLCASSLSGGDEQYFGPGTRLTVT.